This is a list of T cell receptor beta chains from one sample in a study of blood T cells in healthy people across ages. TCRdb passed the 5' RACE reads through MiXCR, listing each CDR3 protein once. The table records approximately 600,000 distinct CDR3 sequences, roughly 58% of them present only once. Sequencing input: blood. These receptors were collected from a man in his 60s in good health. The CDR3 runs from the conserved cysteine through the conserved F or W. The order of the fields is J gene, D gene, V gene, clone size, CDR3 protein, CDR3 DNA. D genes are given only for firm matches. Clone size, where shown, is once, few, many, or a class for clones that have expanded.

TRBJ2-1	NA	TRBV7-2	NA	CASSPGILSYNEQFF	TGTGCCAGCAGCCCCGGGATACTCTCCTACAATGAGCAGTTCTTC
TRBJ2-3	TRBD1	TRBV4-1	NA	CASSQEGTGRDTQYF	TGCGCCAGCAGCCAAGAAGGGACAGGGAGAGATACGCAGTATTTT
TRBJ1-2	NA	TRBV27	few	CASGFAGGLSYTF	TGTGCCAGCGGATTCGCGGGGGGCTTGAGCTACACCTTC
TRBJ2-7	TRBD2	TRBV5-1	few	CASSTNGLGAYEQYF	TGCGCCAGCAGCACCAATGGACTAGGAGCCTACGAGCAGTACTTC
TRBJ1-2	NA	TRBV20-1	few	CSATTGQDYGYTF	TGCAGTGCCACCACGGGTCAGGACTATGGCTACACCTTC
TRBJ2-5	NA	TRBV5-5	NA	CASSFAGQGAALQGTQYF	TGTGCCAGCAGCTTCGCCGGCCAGGGCGCTGCTCTGCAAGGGACCCAGTACTTC
TRBJ2-4	NA	TRBV5-4	NA	CASRQWAKNIQYF	TGTGCCAGCCGACAGTGGGCCAAAAACATTCAGTACTTC
TRBJ2-7	NA	TRBV21-1	NA	CASSKKPCPGSSYEQYF	TGTGCCAGCAGCAAAAAACCTTGTCCAGGGAGCTCCTACGAGCAGTACTTC
TRBJ2-4	NA	TRBV5-5	NA	CASFGDKLAKNIQYF	TGTGCCAGTTTTGGGGATAAACTAGCCAAAAACATTCAGTACTTC
TRBJ2-4	NA	TRBV6-5	NA	CASSYDYRIAKNIQYF	TGTGCCAGCAGTTACGATTATCGGATAGCCAAAAACATTCAGTACTTC
TRBJ1-2	NA	TRBV15	few	CATSPRAVNYGYTF	TGTGCCACCAGCCCCCGGGCAGTTAACTATGGCTACACCTTC
TRBJ2-1	TRBD1	TRBV6-2/TRBV6-3	NA	CASRRQGASYNEQFF	TGTGCCAGCCGTCGACAGGGAGCTAGTTACAATGAGCAGTTCTTC
TRBJ2-1	TRBD2	TRBV7-9	once	CTNSLLAGGYNEQFF	TGTACCAACAGCTTACTCGCGGGGGGATACAATGAGCAGTTCTTC
TRBJ1-2	NA	TRBV10-1	NA	CASSGLSGPHYGYTF	TGCGCCAGCAGTGGCCTGAGTGGCCCGCACTATGGCTACACCTTC
TRBJ2-5	TRBD1	TRBV3-1	NA	CASSQSQGFPETQYF	TGTGCCAGCAGCCAATCACAGGGGTTCCCAGAGACCCAGTACTTC
TRBJ1-4	NA	TRBV6-5	few	CASRPPGPNEKLFF	TGTGCCAGCAGGCCCCCGGGACCTAATGAAAAACTGTTTTTT
TRBJ1-1	NA	TRBV7-2	NA	CASSDDGNTEAFF	TGTGCCAGCAGCGATGACGGGAACACTGAAGCTTTCTTT
TRBJ2-1	NA	TRBV13	few	CASSPARTDYEQFF	TGTGCCAGCAGCCCGGCGCGGACAGACTATGAGCAGTTCTTC
TRBJ2-7	NA	TRBV29-1	once	CSVEDRGWGGSRYYEQYF	TGCAGCGTTGAAGATCGGGGTTGGGGAGGTTCTAGGTACTACGAGCAGTACTTC
TRBJ2-6	NA	TRBV20-1	few	CSARQDRSSGANVLTF	TGCAGTGCTAGACAAGACAGGAGCTCTGGGGCCAACGTCCTGACTTTC
TRBJ1-2	NA	TRBV16	NA	CASSQMERSNYGYTF	TGTGCCAGCAGCCAAATGGAGAGATCTAACTATGGCTACACCTTC
TRBJ2-1	TRBD2	TRBV4-1	few	CASSPTLSGAARNEQFF	TGCGCCAGCAGCCCCACCCTTAGCGGGGCGGCGAGGAATGAGCAGTTCTTC
TRBJ2-1	TRBD2	TRBV7-2	NA	CASSGGGTRSYNEQFF	TGTGCCAGCAGCGGCGGGGGGACCCGCTCCTACAATGAGCAGTTCTTC
TRBJ2-3	NA	TRBV4-2	few	CASSLASTSTDTQYF	TGTGCCAGCAGCCTAGCGAGTACTAGCACAGATACGCAGTATTTT
TRBJ1-1	TRBD1	TRBV4-1	once	CASSMQGAGNTEAFF	TGCGCCAGCAGCATGCAGGGGGCAGGGAACACTGAAGCTTTCTTT
TRBJ2-7	TRBD2	TRBV10-1	many	CASRLGGTYEQYF	TGCGCCAGCAGGCTCGGGGGGACCTACGAGCAGTACTTC
TRBJ2-3	NA	TRBV12-3/TRBV12-4	NA	CASSIGSEDTQYF	TGTGCCAGCAGCATAGGGTCGGAAGATACGCAGTATTTT
TRBJ2-1	NA	TRBV3-1	few	CASSRLPYNEQFF	TGTGCCAGCAGTCGGCTGCCCTACAATGAGCAGTTCTTC
TRBJ2-7	NA	TRBV2	few	CASRAQVYYEQYF	TGTGCCAGCAGGGCTCAGGTTTACTACGAGCAGTACTTC
TRBJ2-4	NA	TRBV6-1	NA	CASSEGIGTVGQYF	TGTGCCAGCAGTGAGGGGATAGGGACGGTCGGGCAGTACTTC
TRBJ2-5	NA	TRBV7-2	NA	CASSLAGPSRLETQYF	TGTGCCAGCAGCTTAGCAGGACCGTCCCGTTTGGAGACCCAGTACTTC
TRBJ2-1	NA	TRBV11-2	NA	CASSLRGSSIHSNEQFF	TGTGCCAGCAGCTTGAGGGGGTCGTCGATCCACAGCAATGAGCAGTTCTTC
TRBJ2-1	NA	TRBV11-3	NA	CASSLEGGTYNEQFF	TGTGCCAGCAGCTTAGAGGGGGGTACCTACAATGAGCAGTTCTTC
TRBJ2-3	NA	TRBV9	NA	CASSVSTGTLLDAQYF	TGTGCCAGCAGCGTATCCACTGGTACCCTTTTAGATGCGCAGTATTTT
TRBJ1-1	TRBD1	TRBV18	NA	CASSPFDLQGALTEAFF	TGTGCCAGCTCGCCCTTCGACCTACAGGGGGCTCTCACTGAAGCTTTCTTT
TRBJ2-6	NA	TRBV12-3/TRBV12-4	NA	CASIQGRQAGANVLTF	TGTGCCAGCATCCAAGGCAGGCAAGCTGGGGCCAATGTCCTGACTTTC
TRBJ2-1	TRBD2	TRBV29-1	NA	CSVELGGRGVYNEQFF	TGCAGCGTTGAACTTGGCGGGAGGGGTGTCTACAATGAGCAGTTCTTC
TRBJ2-3	TRBD2	TRBV14	NA	CASSQEGLASTDTQYF	TGTGCCAGCAGCCAAGAGGGACTAGCTAGCACAGATACGCAGTATTTT
TRBJ2-3	NA	TRBV20-1	few	CSAETTDTQYF	TGCAGTGCTGAGACTACAGATACGCAGTATTTT
TRBJ1-2	TRBD1	TRBV2	few	CASSEEGTGDGYTF	TGTGCCAGCAGTGAAGAAGGGACAGGGGATGGCTACACCTTC
TRBJ2-5	TRBD2	TRBV20-1	many	CSARAASGIQETQYF	TGCAGTGCTAGGGCGGCTAGCGGGATCCAAGAGACCCAGTACTTC
TRBJ2-3	TRBD2	TRBV18	NA	CASSPGLAGEDTQYF	TGTGCCAGCTCACCCGGACTAGCGGGGGAAGATACGCAGTATTTT
TRBJ2-7	NA	TRBV11-2	NA	CASSLSTGLPYEQYF	TGTGCCAGCAGCTTATCTACCGGACTACCGTACGAGCAGTACTTC
TRBJ1-5	TRBD1	TRBV20-1	few	CSAADRANSNQPQHF	TGCAGTGCTGCCGACAGGGCCAATAGCAATCAGCCCCAGCATTTT
TRBJ2-1	TRBD1	TRBV3-1	few	CASSQGRQGGEQFF	TGTGCCAGCAGCCAAGGACGACAGGGGGGGGAGCAGTTCTTC
TRBJ1-2	NA	TRBV7-2	NA	CASSLREANYGYTF	TGTGCCAGCAGCTTACGCGAGGCGAACTATGGCTACACCTTC
TRBJ2-4	NA	TRBV10-3	NA	CAISGGQDGAKNIQYF	TGTGCCATCAGTGGGGGGCAGGATGGGGCCAAAAACATTCAGTACTTC
TRBJ1-4	TRBD1	TRBV4-1	NA	CASSQAPVGQGNEKLFF	TGCGCCAGCAGCCAAGCCCCGGTGGGACAGGGGAATGAAAAACTGTTTTTT
TRBJ1-4	NA	TRBV29-1	NA	CSVGSTANEKLFF	TGCAGCGTTGGGAGCACAGCTAATGAAAAACTGTTTTTT
TRBJ2-1	TRBD1	TRBV2	once	CASSPRGQGVSNEQFF	TGTGCCAGCAGCCCCCGGGGACAGGGGGTCTCCAATGAGCAGTTCTTC
TRBJ2-5	NA	TRBV6-6	few	CASNKNRQETQYF	TGTGCCAGCAATAAAAACAGACAAGAGACCCAGTACTTC
TRBJ2-3	NA	TRBV12-3/TRBV12-4	NA	CASSSVGGDTQYF	TGTGCCAGCAGCAGCGTGGGGGGAGATACGCAGTATTTT
TRBJ1-1	NA	TRBV7-2	NA	CASSLGTAMMNTEAFF	TGTGCCAGCAGCTTAGGGACGGCCATGATGAACACTGAAGCTTTCTTT
TRBJ2-6	TRBD2	TRBV28	NA	CASKTLAGASSGANVLTF	TGTGCCAGCAAGACCTTAGCGGGGGCCAGCTCTGGGGCCAACGTCCTGACTTTC
TRBJ2-7	NA	TRBV12-3/TRBV12-4	NA	CASSLSHEQYF	TGTGCCAGCAGTTTATCTCACGAGCAGTACTTC